This TCR beta chain was retrieved from a study of cytomegalovirus exposure and HLA in healthy donors. Germline-derived CDR1 and CDR2 are SGHAT and FQNNGV. The CDR3 is 15 residues long. The ends lost 3 bases at V and 5 bases at J; junction bases unmatched: 5. The PCR employed 60 Vbeta primers together with 13 Jbeta primers. Per the study methods: Among the unique TCR beta chains that a later analysis counted, about 81 million in all, about 11 million were shared. Sequenced by immunoSEQ multiplex PCR; TCRdb stores in-frame clones only, minus some. V and J calls and clone size are as listed in that table; D and trimming were resolved from the DNA. The sample has about 55,000 clones; approximately 71% are singletons.

The V and J genes are TRBV11-2 and TRBJ2-1; TRBD1 matches 9 bases. The source of this sequence is a man aged 35-49 years in good health and CMV-seropositive. Material for sequencing was PBMCs. CDR3 sequence reads: CASSLGDRVNNEQFF. The CDR3 coding sequence is TGTGCCAGCAGCTTGGGGGACAGGGTCAACAATGAGCAGTTCTTC.